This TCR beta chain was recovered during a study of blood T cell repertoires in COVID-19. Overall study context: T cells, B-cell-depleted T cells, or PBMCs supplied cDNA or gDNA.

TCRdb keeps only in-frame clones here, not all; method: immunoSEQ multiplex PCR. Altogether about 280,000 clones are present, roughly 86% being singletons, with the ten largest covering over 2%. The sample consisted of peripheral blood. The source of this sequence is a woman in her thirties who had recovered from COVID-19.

CDR3 protein: CASSPRDRAHEQYF. Written as DNA, the CDR3 is TGTGCCAGCAGCCCCAGGGACAGGGCCCACGAGCAGTACTTC. J is TRBJ2-7 and V is TRBV5-8, with 9 positions matching TRBD1. The CDR3 is 14 residues long. V gave up 4 bases and J gave up 5 bases; unmatched junction bases: 7. Germline V gene lookup returns CDR1 SGHTS and CDR2 YDEGEE. The full variable domain, its missing parts supplied by reference TRBV5-8 and TRBJ2-7, is EAGVTQSPTHLIKTRGQQATLRCSPISGHTSVYWYQQALGLGLQFLLWYDEGEERNRGNFPPRFSGRQFPNYSSELNVNALELEDSALYLCASSPRDRAHEQYFGPGTRLTVT.